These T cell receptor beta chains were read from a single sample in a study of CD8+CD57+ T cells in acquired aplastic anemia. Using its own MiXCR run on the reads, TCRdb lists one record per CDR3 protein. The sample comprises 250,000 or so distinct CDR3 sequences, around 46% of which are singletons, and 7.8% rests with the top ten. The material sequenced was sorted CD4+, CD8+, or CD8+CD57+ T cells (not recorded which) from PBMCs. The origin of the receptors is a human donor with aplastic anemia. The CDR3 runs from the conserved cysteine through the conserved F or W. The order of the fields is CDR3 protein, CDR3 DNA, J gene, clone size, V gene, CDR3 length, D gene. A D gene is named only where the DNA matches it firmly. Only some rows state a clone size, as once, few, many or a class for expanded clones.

CDR3: CAWTSAQETQYF
DNA: TGTGCCTGGACCAGCGCCCAAGAGACCCAGTACTTC
J: TRBJ2-5
size: few
V: TRBV30
length: 12
D: .

CDR3: CSVREANTEAFF
DNA: TGCAGTGTGAGAGAGGCGAACACTGAAGCTTTCTTT
J: TRBJ1-1
size: .
V: TRBV20-1
length: 12
D: .

CDR3: CATSDASGRGMNTEAFF
DNA: TGTGCCACCAGTGATGCTAGCGGGAGAGGGATGAACACTGAAGCTTTCTTT
J: TRBJ1-1
size: .
V: TRBV24-1
length: 17
D: .

CDR3: CASSFYPLANEQFF
DNA: TGTGCCAGCAGCTTCTACCCACTAGCCAATGAGCAGTTCTTC
J: TRBJ2-1
size: .
V: TRBV7-8
length: 14
D: .

CDR3: CASSLEDQPQHF
DNA: TGTGCCAGCAGCCTAGAGGATCAGCCCCAGCATTTT
J: TRBJ1-5
size: .
V: TRBV7-2
length: 12
D: .

CDR3: CASSGTGAGRAFF
DNA: TGTGCCAGCAGCGGGACCGGGGCCGGGCGAGCTTTCTTT
J: TRBJ1-1
size: .
V: TRBV25-1
length: 13
D: .

CDR3: CAIRWTDRDINEQYF
DNA: TGTGCCATCAGGTGGACGGACAGGGACATCAACGAGCAGTACTTC
J: TRBJ2-7
size: .
V: TRBV10-3
length: 15
D: TRBD1

CDR3: CSVAHQGTGELFF
DNA: TGCAGCGTTGCCCATCAAGGCACCGGGGAGCTGTTTTTT
J: TRBJ2-2
size: .
V: TRBV29-1
length: 13
D: .

CDR3: CASSLTRVDNEHGYTF
DNA: TGTGCCAGCAGCTTAACCAGGGTCGACAATGAGCATGGCTACACCTTC
J: TRBJ1-2
size: once
V: TRBV7-9
length: 16
D: .

CDR3: CASRLGDSRSYEQYF
DNA: TGTGCCAGTAGATTGGGAGACAGCCGCTCCTACGAGCAGTACTTC
J: TRBJ2-7
size: .
V: TRBV19
length: 15
D: .

CDR3: CASSLGGLAVYNEQFF
DNA: TGCGCCAGCAGCTTGGGGGGACTAGCGGTCTACAATGAGCAGTTCTTC
J: TRBJ2-1
size: many
V: TRBV5-1
length: 16
D: TRBD2

CDR3: CSARLYRGPYEQYF
DNA: TGCAGTGCTAGACTATACAGGGGACCCTACGAGCAGTACTTC
J: TRBJ2-7
size: many
V: TRBV20-1
length: 14
D: TRBD1

CDR3: CAISESSYEQYF
DNA: TGTGCCATCTCGGAGTCGTCCTACGAGCAGTACTTC
J: TRBJ2-7
size: few
V: TRBV10-3
length: 12
D: .

CDR3: CATSDGWDDTEAFF
DNA: TGTGCCACCAGTGATGGGTGGGACGACACTGAAGCTTTCTTT
J: TRBJ1-1
size: .
V: TRBV24-1
length: 14
D: .

CDR3: CASSLTGIWAGGGNEQFF
DNA: TGCGCCAGCAGCCTGACAGGTATCTGGGCGGGAGGCGGGAATGAGCAGTTCTTC
J: TRBJ2-1
size: few
V: TRBV5-1
length: 18
D: TRBD2

CDR3: CASIPRQGWTEAFF
DNA: TGTGCCAGTATCCCTCGACAGGGTTGGACTGAAGCTTTCTTT
J: TRBJ1-1
size: many
V: TRBV19
length: 14
D: TRBD1

CDR3: CASSVEPGMGNGYTF
DNA: TGTGCCAGCAGCGTAGAGCCAGGGATGGGAAATGGCTACACCTTC
J: TRBJ1-2
size: .
V: TRBV9
length: 15
D: .

CDR3: CASSERDRDEQYF
DNA: TGTGCCAGCAGTGAAAGGGACAGGGACGAGCAGTACTTC
J: TRBJ2-7
size: .
V: TRBV2
length: 13
D: TRBD1

CDR3: CASSRYGSGANTGELFF
DNA: TGTGCCAGCAGCCGATATGGTAGCGGGGCGAACACCGGGGAGCTGTTTTTT
J: TRBJ2-2
size: many
V: TRBV7-9
length: 17
D: TRBD2

CDR3: CASSVEQGPGELFF
DNA: TGTGCCAGCAGCGTAGAACAGGGGCCCGGGGAGCTGTTTTTT
J: TRBJ2-2
size: .
V: TRBV9
length: 14
D: TRBD1

CDR3: CAISLQMNTEAFF
DNA: TGTGCCATCAGTTTACAGATGAACACTGAAGCTTTCTTT
J: TRBJ1-1
size: .
V: TRBV10-3
length: 13
D: .

CDR3: CASSQGRVRQYEQYF
DNA: TGTGCCAGCAGCCAAGGGCGAGTCAGACAATACGAGCAGTACTTC
J: TRBJ2-7
size: few
V: TRBV3-1
length: 15
D: .

CDR3: CSASGTGESGYTF
DNA: TGCAGTGCTTCCGGGACAGGGGAAAGCGGCTACACCTTC
J: TRBJ1-2
size: .
V: TRBV20-1
length: 13
D: TRBD1

CDR3: CASSQNRQNTEAFF
DNA: TGTGCCAGCAGCCAAAACCGACAGAACACTGAAGCTTTCTTT
J: TRBJ1-1
size: many
V: TRBV9
length: 14
D: .

CDR3: CASSSYRGPREAFF
DNA: TGTGCCAGCAGCTCCTACAGGGGCCCACGTGAAGCTTTCTTT
J: TRBJ1-1
size: .
V: TRBV7-6
length: 14
D: TRBD1

CDR3: CASSLTGRVRPGELFF
DNA: TGTGCCAGCAGCTTAACAGGGCGGGTGCGTCCCGGGGAGCTGTTTTTT
J: TRBJ2-2
size: many
V: TRBV7-3
length: 16
D: .